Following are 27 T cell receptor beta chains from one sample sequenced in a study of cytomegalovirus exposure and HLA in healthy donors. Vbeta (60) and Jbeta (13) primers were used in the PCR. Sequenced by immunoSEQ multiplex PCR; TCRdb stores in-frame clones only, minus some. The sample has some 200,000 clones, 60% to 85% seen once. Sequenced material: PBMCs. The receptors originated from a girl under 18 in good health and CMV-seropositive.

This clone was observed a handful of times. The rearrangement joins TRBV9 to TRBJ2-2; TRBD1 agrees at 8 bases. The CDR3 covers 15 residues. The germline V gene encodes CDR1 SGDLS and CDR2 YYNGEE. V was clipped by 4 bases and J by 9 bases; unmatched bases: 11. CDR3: CASSPGQGIFRELFF. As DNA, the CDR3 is TGTGCCAGCAGCCCAGGACAGGGAATTTTCAGGGAGCTGTTTTTT. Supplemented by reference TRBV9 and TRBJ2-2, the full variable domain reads DSGVTQTPKHLITATGQRVTLRCSPRSGDLSVYWYQQSLDQGLQFLIQYYNGEERAKGNILERFSAQQFPDLHSELNLSSLELGDSALYFCASSPGQGIFRELFFGEGSRLTVL.

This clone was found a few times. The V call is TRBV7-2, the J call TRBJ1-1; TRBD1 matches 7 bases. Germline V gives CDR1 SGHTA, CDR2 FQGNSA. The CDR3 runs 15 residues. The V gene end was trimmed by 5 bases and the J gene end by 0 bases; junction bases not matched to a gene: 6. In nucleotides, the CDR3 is TGTGCCAGCAGCCGGGACAGAGTGATGAACACTGAAGCTTTCTTT. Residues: CASSRDRVMNTEAFF.

The CDR3 here is CASSLRGVDQNIQYF. The CDR3 DNA sequence: TGTGCCAGCAGCTTGAGGGGCGTCGATCAAAACATTCAGTACTTC. The V and J genes are TRBV5-4 and TRBJ2-4; perhaps TRBD1 as D (5 bases). This CDR3 has 15 residues. Deletions cut 1 base from V and 5 bases from J, with 13 bases between. The V gene's germline CDR1 is SGHNT and CDR2 YYREEE (reference sequence). The complete variable domain, with remaining parts taken from reference TRBV5-4 and TRBJ2-4, reads ETGVTQSPTHLIKTRGQQVTLRCSSQSGHNTVSWYQQALGQGPQFIFQYYREEENGRGNFPPRFSGLQFPNYSSELNVNALELDDSALYLCASSLRGVDQNIQYFGAGTRLSVL.

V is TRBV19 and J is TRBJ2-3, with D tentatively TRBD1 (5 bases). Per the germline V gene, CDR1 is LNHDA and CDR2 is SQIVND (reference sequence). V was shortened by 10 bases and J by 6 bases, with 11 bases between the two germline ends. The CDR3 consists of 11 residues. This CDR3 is CAIGAADTQYF. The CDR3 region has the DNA TGTGCCATAGGGGCGGCGGATACGCAGTATTTT.

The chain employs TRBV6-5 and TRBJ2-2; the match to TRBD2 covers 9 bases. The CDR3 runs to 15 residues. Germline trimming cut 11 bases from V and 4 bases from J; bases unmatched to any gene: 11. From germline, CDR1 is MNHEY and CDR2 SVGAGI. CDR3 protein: CASRGGGEVTGELFF. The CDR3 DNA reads TGTGCCTCAAGGGGCGGGGGGGAAGTCACCGGGGAGCTGTTTTTT.

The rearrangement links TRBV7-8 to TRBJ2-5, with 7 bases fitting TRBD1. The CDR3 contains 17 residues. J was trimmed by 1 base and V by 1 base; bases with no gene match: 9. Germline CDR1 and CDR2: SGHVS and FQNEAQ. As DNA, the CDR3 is TGTGCCAGCAGCTTAGGATGGGACAGAGAAACCCAAGAGACCCAGTACTTC. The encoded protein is CASSLGWDRETQETQYF.

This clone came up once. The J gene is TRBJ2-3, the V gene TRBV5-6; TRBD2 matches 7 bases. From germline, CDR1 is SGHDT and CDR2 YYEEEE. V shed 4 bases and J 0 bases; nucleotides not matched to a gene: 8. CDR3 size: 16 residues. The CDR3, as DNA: TGTGCCAGCAGCCCAAGGGGACTACGCAGCACAGATACGCAGTATTTT. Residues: CASSPRGLRSTDTQYF.

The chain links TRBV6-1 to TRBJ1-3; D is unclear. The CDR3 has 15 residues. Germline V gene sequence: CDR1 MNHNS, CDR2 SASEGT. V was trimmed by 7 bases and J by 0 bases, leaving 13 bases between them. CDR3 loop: CASKPHPSSGNTIYF. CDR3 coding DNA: TGTGCCAGCAAACCACATCCTAGCTCTGGAAACACCATATATTTT.

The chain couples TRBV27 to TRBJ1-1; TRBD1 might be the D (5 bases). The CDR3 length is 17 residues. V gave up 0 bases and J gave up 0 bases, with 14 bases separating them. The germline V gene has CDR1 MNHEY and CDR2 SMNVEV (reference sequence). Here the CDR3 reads CASSLSGGGFMNTEAFF. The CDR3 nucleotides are TGTGCCAGCAGTTTATCCGGGGGTGGGTTCATGAACACTGAAGCTTTCTTT.

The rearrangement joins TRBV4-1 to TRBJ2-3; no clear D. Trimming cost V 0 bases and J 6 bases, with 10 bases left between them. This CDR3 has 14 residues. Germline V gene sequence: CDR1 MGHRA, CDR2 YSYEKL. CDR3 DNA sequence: TGCGCCAGCAGCCAAGAACTCCTTGCGGATACGCAGTATTTT. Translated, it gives CASSQELLADTQYF.

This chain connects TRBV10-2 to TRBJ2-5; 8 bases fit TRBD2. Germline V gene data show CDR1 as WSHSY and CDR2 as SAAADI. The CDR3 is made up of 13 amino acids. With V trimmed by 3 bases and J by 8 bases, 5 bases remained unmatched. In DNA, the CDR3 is TGCGCCAGCAGTGACGGGAGGGAAAGAACCCAGTACTTC. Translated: CASSDGRERTQYF.

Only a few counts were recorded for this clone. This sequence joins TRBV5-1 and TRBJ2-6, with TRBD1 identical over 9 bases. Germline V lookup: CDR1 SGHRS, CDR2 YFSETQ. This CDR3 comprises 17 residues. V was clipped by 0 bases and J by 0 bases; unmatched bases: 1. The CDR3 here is CASSLGQGVSGANVLTF. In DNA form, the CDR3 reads TGCGCCAGCAGCTTGGGACAGGGGGTCTCTGGGGCCAACGTCCTGACTTTC.

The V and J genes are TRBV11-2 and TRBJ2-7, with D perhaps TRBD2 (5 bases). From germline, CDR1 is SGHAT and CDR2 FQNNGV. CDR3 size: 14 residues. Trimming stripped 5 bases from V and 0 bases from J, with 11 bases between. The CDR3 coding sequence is TGTGCCAGCAGCCGTGGACTGAGCTCCTACGAGCAGTACTTC. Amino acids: CASSRGLSSYEQYF. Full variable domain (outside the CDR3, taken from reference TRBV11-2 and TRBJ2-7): EAGVAQSPRYKIIEKRQSVAFWCNPISGHATLYWYQQILGQGPKLLIQFQNNGVVDDSQLPKDRFSAERLKGVDSTLKIQPAKLEDSAVYLCASSRGLSSYEQYFGPGTRLTVT.

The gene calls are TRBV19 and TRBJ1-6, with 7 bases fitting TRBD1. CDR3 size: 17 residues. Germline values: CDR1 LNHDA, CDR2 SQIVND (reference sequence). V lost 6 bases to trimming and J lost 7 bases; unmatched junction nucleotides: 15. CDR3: CASSPVWRTGWNSPLHF. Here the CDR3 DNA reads TGTGCCAGTAGCCCCGTTTGGAGGACAGGATGGAATTCACCCCTCCACTTT.

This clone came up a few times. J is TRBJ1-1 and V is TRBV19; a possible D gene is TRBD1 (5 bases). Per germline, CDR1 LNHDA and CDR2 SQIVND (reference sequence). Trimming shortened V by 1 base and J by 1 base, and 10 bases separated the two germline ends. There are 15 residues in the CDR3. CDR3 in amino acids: CASSIGTRGNTEAFF. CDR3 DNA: TGTGCCAGTAGTATAGGGACAAGGGGGAACACTGAAGCTTTCTTT. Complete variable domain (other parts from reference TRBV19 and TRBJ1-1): DGGITQSPKYLFRKEGQNVTLSCEQNLNHDAMYWYRQDPGQGLRLIYYSQIVNDFQKGDIAEGYSVSREKKESFPLTVTSAQKNPTAFYLCASSIGTRGNTEAFFGQGTRLTVV.

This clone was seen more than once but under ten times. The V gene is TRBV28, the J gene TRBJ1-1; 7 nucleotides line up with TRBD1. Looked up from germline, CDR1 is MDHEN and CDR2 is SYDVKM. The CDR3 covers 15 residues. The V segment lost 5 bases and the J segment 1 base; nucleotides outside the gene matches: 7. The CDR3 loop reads CASSTLGQENTEAFF. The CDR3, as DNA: TGTGCCAGCAGTACTCTAGGACAGGAGAACACTGAAGCTTTCTTT.

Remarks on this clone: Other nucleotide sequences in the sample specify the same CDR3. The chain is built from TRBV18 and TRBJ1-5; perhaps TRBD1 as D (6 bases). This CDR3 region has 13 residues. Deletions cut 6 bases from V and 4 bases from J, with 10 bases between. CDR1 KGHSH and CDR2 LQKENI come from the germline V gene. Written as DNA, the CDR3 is TGTGCCAGCTCCCCGGACAGAAATCAGCCCCAGCATTTT. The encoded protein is CASSPDRNQPQHF.

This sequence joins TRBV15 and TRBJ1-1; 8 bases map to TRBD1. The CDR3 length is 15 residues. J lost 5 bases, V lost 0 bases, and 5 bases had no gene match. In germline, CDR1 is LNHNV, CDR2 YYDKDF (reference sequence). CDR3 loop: CATSRDRGLGTEAFF. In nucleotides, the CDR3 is TGTGCCACCAGCAGAGACAGGGGGCTCGGGACTGAAGCTTTCTTT.

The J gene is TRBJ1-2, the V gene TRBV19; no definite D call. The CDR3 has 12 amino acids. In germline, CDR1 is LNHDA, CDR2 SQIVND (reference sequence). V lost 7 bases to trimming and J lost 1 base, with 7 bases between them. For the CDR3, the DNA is TGTGCCAGTAATAACGGTAACTATGGCTACACCTTC. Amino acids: CASNNGNYGYTF.

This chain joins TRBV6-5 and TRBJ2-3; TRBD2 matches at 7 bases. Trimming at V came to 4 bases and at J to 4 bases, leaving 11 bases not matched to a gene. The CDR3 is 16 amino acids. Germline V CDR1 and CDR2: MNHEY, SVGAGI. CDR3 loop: CASSSNGLGEPDTQYF. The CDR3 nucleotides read TGTGCCAGCAGTTCTAACGGACTAGGGGAGCCAGATACGCAGTATTTT.

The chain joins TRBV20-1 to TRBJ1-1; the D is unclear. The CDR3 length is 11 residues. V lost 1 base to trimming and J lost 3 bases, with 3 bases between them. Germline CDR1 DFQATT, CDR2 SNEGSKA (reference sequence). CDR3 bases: TGCAGTGCTAGAGGCGACACTGAAGCTTTCTTT. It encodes CSARGDTEAFF.

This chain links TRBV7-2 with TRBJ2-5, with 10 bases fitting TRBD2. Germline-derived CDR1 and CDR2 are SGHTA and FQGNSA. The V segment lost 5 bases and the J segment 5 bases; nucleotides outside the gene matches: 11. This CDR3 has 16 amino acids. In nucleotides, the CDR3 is TGTGCCAGCAGCACCCTGGGAGCGGGGGGGCTGGAGACCCAGTACTTC. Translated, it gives CASSTLGAGGLETQYF. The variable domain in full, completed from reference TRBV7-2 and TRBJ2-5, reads GAGVSQSPSNKVTEKGKDVELRCDPISGHTALYWYRQSLGQGLEFLIYFQGNSAPDKSGLPSDRFSAERTGGSVSTLTIQRTQQEDSAVYLCASSTLGAGGLETQYFGPGTRLLVL.

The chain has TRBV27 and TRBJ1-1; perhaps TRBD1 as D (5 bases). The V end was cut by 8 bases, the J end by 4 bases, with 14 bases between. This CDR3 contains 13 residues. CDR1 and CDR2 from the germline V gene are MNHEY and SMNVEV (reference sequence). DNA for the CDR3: TGTGCCAGCCGGGGACTGGGGGGCACTGAAGCTTTCTTT. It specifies CASRGLGGTEAFF.

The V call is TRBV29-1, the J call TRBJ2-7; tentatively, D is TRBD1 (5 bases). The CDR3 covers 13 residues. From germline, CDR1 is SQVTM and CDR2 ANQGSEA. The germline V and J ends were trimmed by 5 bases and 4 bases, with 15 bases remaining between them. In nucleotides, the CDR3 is TGCAGCGTTCGGGCAGGGAATATGTACGAGCAGTACTTC. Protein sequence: CSVRAGNMYEQYF.

The CDR3 bases are TGTGCCAGCAGCCCCGGGGGGAACGGTGAAGCTTTCTTT. Translating it yields CASSPGGNGEAFF. The chain is built from TRBV11-2 and TRBJ1-1; maybe TRBD1 (5 bases). The CDR3 extends over 13 amino acids. Germline CDR1 reads SGHAT; CDR2 reads FQNNGV. V shed 5 bases and J shed 7 bases, with 14 bases lying between them.

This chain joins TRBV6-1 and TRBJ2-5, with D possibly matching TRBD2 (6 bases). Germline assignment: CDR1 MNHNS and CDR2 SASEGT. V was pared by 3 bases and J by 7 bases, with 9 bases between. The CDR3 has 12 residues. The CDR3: CASSDGGATQYF. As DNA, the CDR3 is TGTGCCAGCAGTGATGGAGGGGCGACCCAGTACTTC.

CDR3 coding DNA: TGTGCCAGCAGTTCCGTTAGCTTTAGCTCCTACAATGAGCAGTTCTTC. It encodes CASSSVSFSSYNEQFF. V gene TRBV27 combines with J gene TRBJ2-1; D not resolved. The V gene lost 4 bases and the J gene lost 0 bases, with 13 bases spanning the gap. Germline V gene sequence: CDR1 MNHEY, CDR2 SMNVEV (reference sequence). The CDR3 has 16 residues.